A single TCR beta chain is shown here with its context. Its antigen is still unknown. The data derive from a study of Ad26.COV2.S vaccination and SARS-CoV-2 variants. Findings and caveats of the study: Non-spike TCR breadth did not differ much between vaccine and placebo recipients.

CDR1 and CDR2 (germline): SGHAT, FQNNGV. CDR3 length: 12 residues. Trimming took off 3 bases at V and 6 bases at J, with 8 bases between the two ends. Treatment of the sample: over 15 received Ad26.COV2.S at low or high dose, single or two shots; about five received placebo; per-sample allocation not given. Each sample was drawn 63 days after the first injection (of vaccine or placebo). TCRdb keeps only in-frame clones here, not all; method: immunoSEQ multiplex PCR. Among 300,000 to 350,000 clones listed, under 90% were seen once. The sequence was obtained from a person aged 18-60 years who received the Ad26.COV2.S COVID-19 vaccine or a placebo. The material was peripheral blood, obtained in a trial of Ad26.COV2.S vaccine versus placebo. The chain links TRBV11-2 to TRBJ1-1, with D tentatively TRBD1 (5 bases). The CDR3 spells CASSLGRPEAFF. The CDR3 bases are TGTGCCAGCAGCTTGGGGCGGCCTGAAGCTTTCTTT.